The 32 T cell receptor beta chains reported below all come from one sample, sequenced in a study of shared clonotypes between healthy human individuals (dated by TCRdb to about 2020). Library prep was done by the immunoSEQ multiplex PCR assay. TCRdb mirrors the immuneACCESS table, restricted to in-frame sequences. Some clones are absent from its copies; in checked studies, under half trace to an unresolved V gene, and the reason for the others is unknown. Within this sample are about 980,000 clones, with around three quarters of them counted one time only. Clones ranked in the top ten supply approximately 1.5% of the sample. The material sequenced was memory CD4+ T cells sorted from blood. The cell subset or site label, read with the paper, signifies: CD45RA-negative fraction. The receptors were sampled from a man aged 18 to 35 in good health.

This chain connects TRBV10-2 to TRBJ2-7; TRBD2 might be the D (6 bases). V lost 6 bases and J lost 3, with 18 bases in between. Looked up from germline, CDR1 is WSHSY and CDR2 is SAAADI. The CDR3 is made up of 15 amino acids. The CDR3 nucleotides are TGCGCCAGCAGCCCCCTACCACTAGCTGGCTACGAGCAGTACTTC. It specifies CASSPLPLAGYEQYF.

The J gene is TRBJ2-5, the V gene TRBV23-1, with D unresolved. TRBV23-1 is known as an ORF, though its function is uncertain. The CDR3 spans 14 residues. The V end lost 2 bases, the J end lost 0 bases, and 7 bases lay between the germline ends. In nucleotides, the CDR3 is TGCGCCAGCAGTCAACGAAAGTACCAAGAGACCCAGTACTTC. This encodes CASSQRKYQETQYF.

About this clone itself: Other nucleotide sequences from this sample produce the same CDR3. The chain uses TRBV28 and TRBJ2-5; D may correspond to TRBD1 or TRBD2 (5 bases each). The CDR3 extends over 13 amino acids. V was shortened by 2 bases and J by 2 bases, with 6 bases between the two germline ends. Germline V CDR1 and CDR2: MDHEN, SYDVKM. The DNA of the CDR3 is TGTGCCAGCAGTTTAGGGGGACAAGAGACCCAGTACTTC. Its translation is CASSLGGQETQYF.

V gene TRBV14 combines with J gene TRBJ2-5, with 10 bases aligning to TRBD2. Germline values: CDR1 SGHDN, CDR2 FVKESK. Unmatched junction bases numbered 5, after V lost 3 bases and J lost 4 bases. CDR3 length equals 15 residues. The CDR3 reads CASSHVLAGVETQYF. CDR3 coding DNA: TGTGCCAGCAGCCATGTCCTAGCGGGAGTAGAGACCCAGTACTTC. The entire variable domain, with the rest obtained from reference TRBV14 and TRBJ2-5, is as follows: EAGVTQFPSHSVIEKGQTVTLRCDPISGHDNLYWYRRVMGKEIKFLLHFVKESKQDESGMPNNRFLAERTGGTYSTLKVQPAELEDSGVYFCASSHVLAGVETQYFGPGTRLLVL.

The chain employs TRBV25-1 and TRBJ2-3; the D is unclear. Germline V gene sequence: CDR1 MGHDK, CDR2 SYGVNS. The CDR3 contains 15 residues. Trimming left V 1 base short and J 0 bases short, with 8 bases between. CDR3: CASSESSTSTDTQYF. The CDR3 DNA reads TGTGCCAGCAGTGAATCTTCCACTAGCACAGATACGCAGTATTTT. Combining the CDR3 with reference TRBV25-1 and TRBJ2-3 gives the whole variable domain EADIYQTPRYLVIGTGKKITLECSQTMGHDKMYWYQQDPGMELHLIHYSYGVNSTEKGDLSSESTVSRIRTEHFPLTLESARPSHTSQYLCASSESSTSTDTQYFGPGTRLTVL.

The CDR3 region is CASSLDRPSGGTNEQFF. CDR3 bases: TGTGCCAGCAGCTTAGATCGGCCTAGCGGGGGTACAAATGAGCAGTTCTTC. The chain recombines TRBV11-2 with TRBJ2-1, with 10 bases identical to TRBD2. CDR1 and CDR2 from the germline V gene are SGHAT and FQNNGV. V lost 0 bases to trimming and J lost 7 bases; unmatched junction nucleotides: 9. This CDR3 is 17 amino acids long. The full variable domain, rest sourced from reference TRBV11-2 and TRBJ2-1, is EAGVAQSPRYKIIEKRQSVAFWCNPISGHATLYWYQQILGQGPKLLIQFQNNGVVDDSQLPKDRFSAERLKGVDSTLKIQPAKLEDSAVYLCASSLDRPSGGTNEQFFGPGTRLTVL.

This clone was recorded only once. The rearrangement links TRBV5-1 to TRBJ2-3; tentatively, D is TRBD1 (6 bases). V was cut by 4 bases and J by 4 bases, with 22 bases left in between. Germline V gene sequence: CDR1 SGHRS, CDR2 YFSETQ. This CDR3 has 17 amino acids. CDR3 in DNA: TGCGCCAGCAGCCCGATCCTGCGGGCAGGGGTCCCAGATACGCAGTATTTT. It encodes CASSPILRAGVPDTQYF.

This clone appeared a single time. V usage is TRBV28 and J usage is TRBJ1-1; no definite D call. V gave up 6 bases and J gave up 0 bases, with 8 bases separating them. Germline V gene sequence: CDR1 MDHEN, CDR2 SYDVKM. This CDR3 contains 13 residues. The CDR3 sequence: CASSRRLNTEAFF. The CDR3 DNA reads TGTGCCAGCAGCCGACGGTTGAACACTGAAGCTTTCTTT. The full variable domain, rest sourced from reference TRBV28 and TRBJ1-1, is DVKVTQSSRYLVKRTGEKVFLECVQDMDHENMFWYRQDPGLGLRLIYFSYDVKMKEKGDIPEGYSVSREKKERFSLILESASTNQTSMYLCASSRRLNTEAFFGQGTRLTVV.

This chain links TRBV7-2 with TRBJ2-1, with D maybe TRBD2 (6 bases). V gave up 5 bases and J gave up 7 bases, with 15 bases separating them. The CDR3 covers 14 residues. Germline V gives CDR1 SGHTA, CDR2 FQGNSA. The CDR3: CASSPFTGGNEQFF. As DNA, the CDR3 is TGTGCCAGCAGCCCATTTACTGGGGGGAATGAGCAGTTCTTC. Looking up the rest from reference TRBV7-2 and TRBJ2-1 gives the full variable domain: GAGVSQSPSNKVTEKGKDVELRCDPISGHTALYWYRQSLGQGLEFLIYFQGNSAPDKSGLPSDRFSAERTGGSVSTLTIQRTQQEDSAVYLCASSPFTGGNEQFFGPGTRLTVL.

The genes are TRBV12-5 and TRBJ1-6, with a weak D call TRBD1 (6 bases). V dropped 4 bases and J dropped 9 bases, with 16 bases sitting between them. Germline assignment: CDR1 LGHNT and CDR2 FRNRAP. The CDR3 runs 15 residues. The CDR3 loop is CASGSPPGQFSPLHF. CDR3 DNA: TGTGCTAGTGGTTCGCCGCCGGGACAATTTTCACCCCTCCACTTT. Full variable domain (missing parts from reference TRBV12-5 and TRBJ1-6): DARVTQTPRHKVTEMGQEVTMRCQPILGHNTVFWYRQTMMQGLELLAYFRNRAPLDDSGMPKDRFSAEMPDATLATLKIQPSEPRDSAVYFCASGSPPGQFSPLHFGNGTRLTVT.

Comment on this clone: This specimen includes other DNA sequences encoding the same CDR3. V gene TRBV6-1 combines with J gene TRBJ2-7; D is perhaps TRBD2 (5 bases). The length of the CDR3 is 13 residues. Germline CDR1 MNHNS, CDR2 SASEGT. V gave up 2 bases and J gave up 4 bases, with 9 bases separating them. The CDR3 sequence is CASSERERYEQYF. The CDR3 DNA reads as TGTGCCAGCAGTGAAAGGGAGAGGTACGAGCAGTACTTC.

This clone appeared once. The J gene is TRBJ2-3, the V gene TRBV29-1; maybe TRBD1 (5 bases). There are 12 residues in the CDR3. Germline V CDR1 and CDR2: SQVTM, ANQGSEA. CDR3: CGAESGTDTQYF. The CDR3 nucleotides read TGCGGGGCGGAGTCCGGGACAGATACGCAGTATTTT.

This clone was recorded once. CDR3 DNA: TGTGCCAGCTCACCACAGGGACAGGGCAACGAGCAGTACTTC. This sequence encodes CASSPQGQGNEQYF. The V gene is TRBV18, the J gene TRBJ2-7, with 9 bases that match TRBD1. Looked up from germline, CDR1 is KGHSH and CDR2 is LQKENI. CDR3 length equals 14 residues. With V trimmed by 1 base and J by 5 bases, 3 bases remained unmatched.

This clone was picked up a small number of times. The chain joins TRBV15 to TRBJ1-4; D is unresolved. Germline CDR1 is LNHNV and CDR2 is YYDKDF (reference sequence). The V and J ends lost 1 base and 5 bases respectively, with 8 bases between them. This CDR3 region has 14 residues. CDR3 sequence reads: CATSRVSWNEKLFF. As DNA, the CDR3 is TGTGCCACCAGCAGAGTGTCGTGGAATGAAAAACTGTTTTTT.

Regarding this clone: The sample contains more than one DNA sequence encoding this CDR3. The chain combines TRBV10-1 with TRBJ2-7; unclear D gene. Trimming pared 0 bases from V and 3 bases from J, leaving 6 bases between. The length of the CDR3 is 13 residues. Germline CDR1 and CDR2: WNHNN and SYGVQD (reference sequence). The CDR3, as DNA: TGCGCCAGCAGTGAGTCCGGACGCTACGAGCAGTACTTC. Its translation: CASSESGRYEQYF.

The rearrangement joins TRBV10-2 to TRBJ1-1, with D unclear. V lost 4 bases to trimming and J lost 5 bases, with 17 bases between them. Germline loops: CDR1 WSHSY, CDR2 SAAADI. CDR3 length: 15 residues. The CDR3 protein is CASSAQTMLGTEAFF. The CDR3 coding sequence is TGCGCCAGCAGTGCCCAGACAATGTTGGGGACTGAAGCTTTCTTT.

The chain combines TRBV28 with TRBJ2-1; D uncertain. The CDR3 loop spans 11 amino acids. V was trimmed by 3 bases and J by 3 bases, leaving 0 bases between them. Germline CDR1 MDHEN, CDR2 SYDVKM. The CDR3 region has the DNA TGTGCCAGCAGTTTCTACAATGAGCAGTTCTTC. Amino acids: CASSFYNEQFF.

The rearrangement uses TRBV30 and TRBJ2-7; 9 bases are shared with TRBD2. The V and J ends lost 3 bases and 7 bases, in that order; junction bases with no gene match: 4. This CDR3 is built from 12 residues. CDR1 and CDR2 from the germline V gene are GTSNPN and SVGIG (reference sequence). The CDR3 sequence: CAWSGLAREQYF. The DNA for the CDR3 is TGTGCCTGGAGCGGACTAGCGAGGGAGCAGTACTTC.

V gene TRBV20-1 combines with J gene TRBJ1-2, with TRBD1 matching over 7 bases. The CDR3 is 11 amino acids. CDR1 is DFQATT and CDR2 is SNEGSKA in the germline V gene (reference sequence). The CDR3 loop reads CSQQGLLGYTF. CDR3 in DNA: TGCAGCCAACAGGGGCTCCTGGGCTACACCTTC.

V and J are TRBV5-4 and TRBJ2-7; D call uncertain. This CDR3 region has 12 residues. The V and J ends lost 0 bases and 5 bases respectively, with 6 bases between them. Germline-derived CDR1 and CDR2 are SGHNT and YYREEE (reference sequence). The chain's CDR3 is CASSLAAHEQYF. The CDR3 region has the DNA TGTGCCAGCAGCTTGGCCGCACACGAGCAGTACTTC. The whole variable domain, remainder taken from reference TRBV5-4 and TRBJ2-7, is ETGVTQSPTHLIKTRGQQVTLRCSSQSGHNTVSWYQQALGQGPQFIFQYYREEENGRGNFPPRFSGLQFPNYSSELNVNALELDDSALYLCASSLAAHEQYFGPGTRLTVT.

CDR3 sequence: CASSPGVNVNTEAFF. DNA of the CDR3: TGCGCCAGCAGCCCAGGAGTAAATGTGAACACTGAAGCTTTCTTT. The chain recombines TRBV5-1 with TRBJ1-1, with no clear D. The CDR3 is 15 residues long. The V gene lost 4 bases and the J gene lost 0 bases, with 13 bases spanning the gap. From germline, CDR1 is SGHRS and CDR2 YFSETQ.

The genes are TRBV2 and TRBJ2-2, with 10 positions matching TRBD2. Per germline, CDR1 SNHLY and CDR2 FYNNEI. The CDR3 length is 16 residues. V dropped 4 bases and J dropped 4; count of bases not matched to a gene: 6. CDR3 DNA: TGTGCCAGCAGTGGTCCGAGCGGGAGGGTCACCGGGGAGCTGTTTTTT. It yields the protein CASSGPSGRVTGELFF.

A few counts support this clone. The chain carries TRBV9 and TRBJ2-3; D not resolved. V was pared by 2 bases and J by 0 bases, with 10 bases between. CDR3 length equals 15 residues. Germline CDR1 and CDR2: SGDLS and YYNGEE. The CDR3 DNA sequence: TGTGCCAGCAGCGTCAATGTACTCAGCACAGATACGCAGTATTTT. Protein product: CASSVNVLSTDTQYF.

V and J are TRBV30 and TRBJ1-3; TRBD1 matches 9 bases. Losses at the gene ends were 2 bases for V and 2 bases for J; bases not matched to a gene: 7. The CDR3 is 16 amino acids. Germline CDR1 is GTSNPN and CDR2 is SVGIG (reference sequence). CDR3 coding DNA: TGTGCCTGGAGTTTCCGGGACAGGGTCACTGGAAACACCATATATTTT. Protein product: CAWSFRDRVTGNTIYF.

The chain links TRBV5-1 to TRBJ2-1; 9 nucleotides match TRBD2. This CDR3 region has 15 residues. Germline values: CDR1 SGHRS, CDR2 YFSETQ. With 3 bases clipped from V and 4 bases from J, the junction kept 5 bases outside the gene matches. CDR3 bases: TGCGCCAGCAGCTCAGGGGCGGGAGGGTACAATGAGCAGTTCTTC. Translation: CASSSGAGGYNEQFF.

The V call is TRBV11-1, the J call TRBJ2-5; D is uncertain. The CDR3 spans 15 residues. The germline V gene has CDR1 SGHAT and CDR2 FQDESV (reference sequence). The V end lost 1 base, the J end lost 5 bases, and 14 bases lay between the germline ends. The CDR3: CASSLEDLSGETQYF. The CDR3 DNA follows: TGTGCCAGCAGCTTAGAAGATTTGTCCGGGGAGACCCAGTACTTC.

The rearrangement uses TRBV5-1 and TRBJ2-7; 8 bases map to TRBD2. CDR3 length equals 15 residues. Germline V CDR1 and CDR2: SGHRS, YFSETQ. With 0 bases clipped from V and 5 bases from J, the junction kept 7 bases outside the gene matches. The CDR3 coding sequence is TGCGCCAGCAGCTTGGCCGGGGGGGCGATTAACGAGCAGTACTTC. This translates into CASSLAGGAINEQYF.

This rearrangement joins TRBV9 to TRBJ1-2, with 10 bases identical to TRBD1. Germline-derived CDR1 and CDR2 are SGDLS and YYNGEE. V lost 1 base and J lost 10; bases outside the gene matches: 7. There are 14 residues in the CDR3. CDR3 protein: CASSVMGTGVDYTF. CDR3 in DNA: TGTGCCAGCAGCGTAATGGGGACAGGGGTAGACTACACCTTC.

J is TRBJ2-7 and V is TRBV6-6; D gene ambiguous. CDR1 and CDR2 from the germline V gene are MNHNY and SVGAGI (reference sequence). The CDR3 contains 15 residues. V lost 5 bases and J lost 0, with 14 bases in between. The CDR3 nucleotides are TGTGCCAGCAGTACTTTCTCCCGGGCCTCCTACGAGCAGTACTTC. Translation gives CASSTFSRASYEQYF.

The table lists this clone with a few counts. The chain combines TRBV5-5 with TRBJ1-5; D may be TRBD1 (5 bases). V lost 0 bases and J lost 7, with 11 bases in between. The germline V gene has CDR1 SGHKS and CDR2 YYEKEE (reference sequence). This CDR3 contains 14 residues. CDR3 sequence reads: CASSLGGAFQPQHF. DNA of the CDR3: TGTGCCAGCAGCTTGGGCGGGGCCTTCCAGCCCCAGCATTTT.

The chain carries TRBV6-6 and TRBJ2-7; either TRBD1 or TRBD2 may supply D (5 bases each). Trimming stripped 8 bases from V and 1 base from J, with 21 bases between. Germline V gene lookup returns CDR1 MNHNY and CDR2 SVGAGI (reference sequence). This CDR3 comprises 16 residues. The CDR3 is CASAGAMQANSYEQYF. In DNA, the CDR3 is TGTGCCAGCGCCGGGGCGATGCAGGCTAATTCCTACGAGCAGTACTTC.

As concerns this clone: Other nucleotide sequences from this sample produce the same CDR3. The chain employs TRBV30 and TRBJ1-6, with D possibly TRBD1 on 6 matching bases. Germline CDR1 and CDR2: GTSNPN and SVGIG (reference sequence). This CDR3 has 14 residues. V lost 1 base and J lost 4, with 8 bases in between. The CDR3 DNA is TGTGCCTGGAGTGGGCAGGGGTATAATTCACCCCTCCACTTT. Its protein is CAWSGQGYNSPLHF.